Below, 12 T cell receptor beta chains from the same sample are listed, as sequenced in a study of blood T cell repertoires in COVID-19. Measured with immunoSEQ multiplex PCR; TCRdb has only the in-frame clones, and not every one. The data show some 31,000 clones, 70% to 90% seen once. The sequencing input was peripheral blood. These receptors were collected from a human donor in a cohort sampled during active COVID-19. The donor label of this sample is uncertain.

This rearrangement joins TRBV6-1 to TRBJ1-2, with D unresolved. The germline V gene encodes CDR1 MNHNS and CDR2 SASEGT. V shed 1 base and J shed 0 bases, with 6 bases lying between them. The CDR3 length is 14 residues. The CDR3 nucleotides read TGTGCCAGCAGTGAAGACCGCGCTAACTATGGCTACACCTTC. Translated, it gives CASSEDRANYGYTF.

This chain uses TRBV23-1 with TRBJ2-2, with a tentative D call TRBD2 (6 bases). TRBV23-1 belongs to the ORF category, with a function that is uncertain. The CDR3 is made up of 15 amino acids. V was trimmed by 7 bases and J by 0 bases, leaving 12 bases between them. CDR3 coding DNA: TGCGCCAGCATCGGACGGGAGCCGAACACCGGGGAGCTGTTTTTT. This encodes CASIGREPNTGELFF.

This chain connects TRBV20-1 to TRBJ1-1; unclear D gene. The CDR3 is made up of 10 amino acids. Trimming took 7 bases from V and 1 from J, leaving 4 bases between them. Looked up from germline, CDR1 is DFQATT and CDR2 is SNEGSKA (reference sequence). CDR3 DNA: TGCAGTGGGGCGAACACTGAAGCTTTCTTT. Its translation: CSGANTEAFF.

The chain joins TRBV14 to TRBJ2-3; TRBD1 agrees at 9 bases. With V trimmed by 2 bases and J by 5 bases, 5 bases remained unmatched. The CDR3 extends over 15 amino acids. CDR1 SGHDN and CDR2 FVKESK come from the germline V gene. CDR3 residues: CASSQMGQGKDTQYF. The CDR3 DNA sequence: TGTGCCAGCAGCCAAATGGGACAGGGTAAAGATACGCAGTATTTT.

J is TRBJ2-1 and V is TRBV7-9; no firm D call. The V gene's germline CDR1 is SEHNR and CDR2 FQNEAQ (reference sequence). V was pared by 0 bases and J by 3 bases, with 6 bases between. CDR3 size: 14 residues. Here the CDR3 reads CASSLALGYNEQFF. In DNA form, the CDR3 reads TGTGCCAGCAGCTTAGCGCTCGGCTACAATGAGCAGTTCTTC.

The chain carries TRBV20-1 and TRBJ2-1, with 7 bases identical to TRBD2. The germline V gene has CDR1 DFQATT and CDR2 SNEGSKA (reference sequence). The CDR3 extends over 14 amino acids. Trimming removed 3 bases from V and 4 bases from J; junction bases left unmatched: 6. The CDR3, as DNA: TGCAGTGCTAGTCGGAGGGAGGGATACAATGAGCAGTTCTTC. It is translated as CSASRREGYNEQFF.

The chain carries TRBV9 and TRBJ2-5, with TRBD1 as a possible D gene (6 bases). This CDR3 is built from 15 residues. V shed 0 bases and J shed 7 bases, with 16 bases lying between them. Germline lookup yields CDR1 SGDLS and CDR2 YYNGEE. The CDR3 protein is CASSVAADRGGTQYF. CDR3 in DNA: TGTGCCAGCAGCGTAGCGGCGGACCGAGGGGGGACCCAGTACTTC.

The CDR3 region is CASSQPGLARTDTQYF. Here the CDR3 DNA reads TGTGCCAGCAGCCAACCGGGACTAGCGCGCACAGATACGCAGTATTTT. This chain connects TRBV7-6 to TRBJ2-3; 10 bases are a match to TRBD2. V trimming: 5 bases; J trimming: 1 base; junction bases outside the gene matches: 6. Germline values: CDR1 SGHVS, CDR2 FNYEAQ. This CDR3 comprises 16 residues.

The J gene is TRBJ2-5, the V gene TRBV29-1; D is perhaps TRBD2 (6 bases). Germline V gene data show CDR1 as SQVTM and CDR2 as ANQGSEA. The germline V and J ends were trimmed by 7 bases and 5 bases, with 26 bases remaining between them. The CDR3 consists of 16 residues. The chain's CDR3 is CSAGRGVGSPGETQYF. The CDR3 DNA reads TGCAGCGCCGGGCGGGGAGTTGGTTCCCCCGGGGAGACCCAGTACTTC.

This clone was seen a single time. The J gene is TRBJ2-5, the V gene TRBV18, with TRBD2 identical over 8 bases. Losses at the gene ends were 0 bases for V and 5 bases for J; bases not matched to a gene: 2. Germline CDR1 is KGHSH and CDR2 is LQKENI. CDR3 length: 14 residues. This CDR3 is CASSPPSGMETQYF. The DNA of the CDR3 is TGTGCCAGCTCACCACCTAGCGGGATGGAGACCCAGTACTTC.

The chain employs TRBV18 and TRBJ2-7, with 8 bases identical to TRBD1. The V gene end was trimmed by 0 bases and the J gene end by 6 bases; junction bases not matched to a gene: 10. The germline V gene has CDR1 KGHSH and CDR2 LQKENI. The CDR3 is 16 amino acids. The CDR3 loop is CASSPPPGTGTFEQYF. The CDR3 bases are TGTGCCAGCTCACCACCACCCGGGACAGGAACTTTCGAGCAGTACTTC.

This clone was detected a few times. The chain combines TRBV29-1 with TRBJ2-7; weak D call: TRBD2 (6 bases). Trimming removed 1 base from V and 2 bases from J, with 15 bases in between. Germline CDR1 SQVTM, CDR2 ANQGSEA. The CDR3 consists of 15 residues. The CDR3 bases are TGCAGCGTTGAAGTCGGAGCGGGTGGGACCTACGAGCAGTACTTC. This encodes CSVEVGAGGTYEQYF.